This TCR beta chain emerged from a study of blood T cell repertoires in COVID-19. Study context: Acute-phase and convalescent COVID-19 samples originated in the United States, Italy and Spain. PBMCs, B-cell-depleted T cells, or T cells were the source of the cDNA or gDNA that made up the material.

Original processing methods: Nucleated cell number was recorded as an estimate derived from reference gene primer amplification. Here immunoSEQ multiplex PCR was the method, and the copy in TCRdb shows in-frame clones only, minus some. V and J calls plus clone size are reproduced from that table; the DNA served to infer D and trimming. Of 250,000 to 350,000 clones listed, 75% to 90% are singletons. CDR3 length: 16 amino acids. The trim removed 4 bases at V and 1 base at J, leaving 9 bases unmatched. Germline-derived CDR1 and CDR2 are MDHEN and SYDVKM. Input material: peripheral blood. This chain joins TRBV28 and TRBJ1-2, with 7 positions matching TRBD1. The clonotype was recovered from a woman aged 55 to 70 with acute or convalescent COVID-19. The CDR3 region is CASSSTTGTDNYGYTF. The CDR3 DNA reads as TGTGCCAGCAGTTCGACAACCGGGACAGATAACTATGGCTACACCTTC.